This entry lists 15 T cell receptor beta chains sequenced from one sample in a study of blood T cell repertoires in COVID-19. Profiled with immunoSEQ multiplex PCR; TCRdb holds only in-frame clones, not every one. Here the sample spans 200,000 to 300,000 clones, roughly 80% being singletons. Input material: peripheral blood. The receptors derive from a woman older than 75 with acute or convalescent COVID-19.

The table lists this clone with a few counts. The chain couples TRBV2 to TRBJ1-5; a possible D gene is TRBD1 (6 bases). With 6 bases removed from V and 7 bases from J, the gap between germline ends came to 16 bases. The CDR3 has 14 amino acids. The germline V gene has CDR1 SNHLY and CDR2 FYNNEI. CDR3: CASSPGAGVQPQHF. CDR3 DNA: TGTGCCAGCAGCCCAGGGGCGGGGGTACAGCCCCAGCATTTT.

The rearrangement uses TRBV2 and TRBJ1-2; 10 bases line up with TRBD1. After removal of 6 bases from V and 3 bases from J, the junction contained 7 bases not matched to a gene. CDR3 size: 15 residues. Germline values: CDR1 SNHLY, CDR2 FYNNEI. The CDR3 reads CASRPDRGRDYGYTF. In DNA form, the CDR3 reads TGTGCCAGCAGGCCTGACAGGGGGCGCGACTATGGCTACACCTTC.

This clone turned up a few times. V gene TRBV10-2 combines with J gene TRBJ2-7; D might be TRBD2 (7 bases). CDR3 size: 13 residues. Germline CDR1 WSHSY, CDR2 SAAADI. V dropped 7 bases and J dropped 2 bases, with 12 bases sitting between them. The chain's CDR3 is CASIGGVTYEQYF. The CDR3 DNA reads TGCGCCAGCATAGGGGGGGTTACCTACGAGCAGTACTTC.

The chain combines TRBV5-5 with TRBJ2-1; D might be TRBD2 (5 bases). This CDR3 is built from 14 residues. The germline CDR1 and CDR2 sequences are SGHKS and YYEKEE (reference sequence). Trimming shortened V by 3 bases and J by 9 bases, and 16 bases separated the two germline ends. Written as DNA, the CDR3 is TGTGCCAGCAGCTCCGTGGAGACCCGGGGTGAGCAGTTCTTC. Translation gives CASSSVETRGEQFF.

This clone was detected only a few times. The CDR3 bases are TGTGCCACCAGCAGGGGGGGGAACACTGAAGCTTTCTTT. Protein: CATSRGGNTEAFF. The V call is TRBV15, the J call TRBJ1-1; possibly TRBD1 for D (5 bases). The germline CDR1 and CDR2 sequences are LNHNV and YYDKDF (reference sequence). This CDR3 has 13 residues. Trimming took 3 bases from V and 1 from J, leaving 6 bases between them.

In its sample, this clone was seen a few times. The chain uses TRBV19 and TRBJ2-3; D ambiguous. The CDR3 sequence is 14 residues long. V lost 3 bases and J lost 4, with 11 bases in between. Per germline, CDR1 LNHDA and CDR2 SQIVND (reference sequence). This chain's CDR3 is CASSIGQAPDTQYF. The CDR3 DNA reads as TGTGCCAGTAGTATTGGGCAGGCCCCAGATACGCAGTATTTT.

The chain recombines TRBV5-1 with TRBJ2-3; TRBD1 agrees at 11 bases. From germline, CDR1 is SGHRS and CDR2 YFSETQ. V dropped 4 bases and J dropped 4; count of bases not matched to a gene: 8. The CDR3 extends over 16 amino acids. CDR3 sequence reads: CASSVSGQGVPDTQYF. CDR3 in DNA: TGCGCCAGCAGCGTATCGGGACAGGGGGTGCCAGATACGCAGTATTTT. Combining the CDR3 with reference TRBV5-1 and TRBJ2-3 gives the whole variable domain KAGVTQTPRYLIKTRGQQVTLSCSPISGHRSVSWYQQTPGQGLQFLFEYFSETQRNKGNFPGRFSGRQFSNSRSEMNVSTLELGDSALYLCASSVSGQGVPDTQYFGPGTRLTVL.

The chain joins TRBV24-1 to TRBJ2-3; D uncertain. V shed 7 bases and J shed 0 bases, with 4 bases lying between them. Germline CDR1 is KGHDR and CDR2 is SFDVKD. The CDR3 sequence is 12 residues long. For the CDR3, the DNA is TGTGCCACCAGCGGTAGCACAGATACGCAGTATTTT. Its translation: CATSGSTDTQYF.

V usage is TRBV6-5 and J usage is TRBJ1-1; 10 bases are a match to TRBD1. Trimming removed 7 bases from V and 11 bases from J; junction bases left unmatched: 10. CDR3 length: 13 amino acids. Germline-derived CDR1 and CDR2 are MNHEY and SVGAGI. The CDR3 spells CASTRAGTGDAFF. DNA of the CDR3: TGTGCCAGCACTCGCGCCGGGACAGGGGATGCTTTCTTT.

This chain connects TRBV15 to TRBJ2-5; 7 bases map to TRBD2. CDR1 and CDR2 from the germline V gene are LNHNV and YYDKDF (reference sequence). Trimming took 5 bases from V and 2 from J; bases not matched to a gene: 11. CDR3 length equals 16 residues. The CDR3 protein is CATSPGLGKGQETQYF. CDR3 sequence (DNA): TGTGCCACCAGCCCTGGACTAGGGAAAGGGCAAGAGACCCAGTACTTC.

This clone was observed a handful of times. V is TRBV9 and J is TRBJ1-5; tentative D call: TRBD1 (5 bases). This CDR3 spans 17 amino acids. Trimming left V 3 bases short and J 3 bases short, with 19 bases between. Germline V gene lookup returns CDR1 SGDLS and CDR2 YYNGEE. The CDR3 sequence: CASSGIWTQRINQPQHF. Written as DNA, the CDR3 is TGTGCCAGCAGCGGAATCTGGACACAAAGGATCAATCAGCCCCAGCATTTT. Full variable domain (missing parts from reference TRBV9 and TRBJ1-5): DSGVTQTPKHLITATGQRVTLRCSPRSGDLSVYWYQQSLDQGLQFLIQYYNGEERAKGNILERFSAQQFPDLHSELNLSSLELGDSALYFCASSGIWTQRINQPQHFGDGTRLSIL.

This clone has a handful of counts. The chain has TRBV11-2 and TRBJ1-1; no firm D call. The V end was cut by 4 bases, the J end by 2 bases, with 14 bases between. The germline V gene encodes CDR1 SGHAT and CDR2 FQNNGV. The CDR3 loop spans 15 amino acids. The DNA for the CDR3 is TGTGCCAGCAGCTCGGAGGGCCGGAGAAACACTGAAGCTTTCTTT. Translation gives CASSSEGRRNTEAFF.

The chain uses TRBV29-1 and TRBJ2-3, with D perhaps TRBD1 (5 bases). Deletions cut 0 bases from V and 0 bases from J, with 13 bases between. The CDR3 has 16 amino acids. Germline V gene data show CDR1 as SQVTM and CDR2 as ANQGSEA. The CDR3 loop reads CSVEERQIKSTDTQYF. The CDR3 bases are TGCAGCGTTGAAGAAAGACAGATTAAAAGCACAGATACGCAGTATTTT.

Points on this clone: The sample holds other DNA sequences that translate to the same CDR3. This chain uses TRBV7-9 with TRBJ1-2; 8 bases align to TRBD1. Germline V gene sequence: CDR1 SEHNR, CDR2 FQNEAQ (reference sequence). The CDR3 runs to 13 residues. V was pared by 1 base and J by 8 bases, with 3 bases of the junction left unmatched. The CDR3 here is CASSLGQGWGYTF. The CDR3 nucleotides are TGTGCCAGCAGCTTAGGACAGGGGTGGGGCTACACCTTC.

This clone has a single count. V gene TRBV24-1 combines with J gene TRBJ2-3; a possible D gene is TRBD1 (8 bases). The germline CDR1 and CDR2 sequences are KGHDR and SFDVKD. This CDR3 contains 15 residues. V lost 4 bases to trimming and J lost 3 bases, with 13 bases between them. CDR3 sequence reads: CATSDEQGGTDTQYF. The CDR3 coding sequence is TGTGCCACCAGTGACGAACAGGGGGGGACAGATACGCAGTATTTT.